This entry lists 23 T cell receptor beta chains sequenced from one sample in a study of blood T cell repertoires in COVID-19. The repertoire was sequenced with immunoSEQ multiplex PCR; TCRdb's copy has only in-frame clones and lacks some. The profile shows over 45,000 clones, about 77% of them singletons. The sample consisted of peripheral blood. These receptor sequences come from a human donor with active or convalescent COVID-19. The donor label of this sample is uncertain.

CDR3 sequence (DNA): TGTGCCAGCAGCCGAAGCAGGGTCGGCTCCTATAATTCACCCCTCCACTTT. The encoded protein is CASSRSRVGSYNSPLHF. The rearrangement links TRBV5-4 to TRBJ1-6, with D possibly matching TRBD1 (5 bases). This CDR3 comprises 17 residues. V shed 4 bases and J shed 0 bases, with 14 bases lying between them. In germline, CDR1 is SGHNT, CDR2 YYREEE (reference sequence).

The J gene is TRBJ1-1, the V gene TRBV19, with TRBD1 matching 7 bases. Germline CDR1 is LNHDA and CDR2 is SQIVND (reference sequence). Trimming took 9 bases from V and 0 from J; bases not matched to a gene: 4. The CDR3 consists of 13 residues. The CDR3 reads CASGGQMNTEAFF. CDR3 bases: TGTGCCAGCGGGGGACAGATGAACACTGAAGCTTTCTTT.

The chain is built from TRBV19 and TRBJ2-1; TRBD2 agrees at 13 bases. The length of the CDR3 is 17 residues. The germline V gene encodes CDR1 LNHDA and CDR2 SQIVND (reference sequence). Losses at the gene ends were 3 bases for V and 7 bases for J; bases not matched to a gene: 9. The CDR3 sequence is CASSIQTSGRATNEQFF. CDR3 bases: TGTGCCAGTAGTATTCAAACTAGCGGGAGGGCCACTAATGAGCAGTTCTTC.

J is TRBJ2-5 and V is TRBV24-1, with 11 nucleotides matching TRBD2. The CDR3 is 16 amino acids. Germline assignment: CDR1 KGHDR and CDR2 SFDVKD. V shed 1 base, J shed 3 bases, and the junction held 3 bases outside the gene matches. This CDR3 reads CATSDLGTSGKETQYF. In nucleotides, the CDR3 is TGTGCCACCAGTGATTTAGGGACTAGCGGTAAAGAGACCCAGTACTTC.

The rearrangement links TRBV29-1 to TRBJ2-3; perhaps TRBD2 as D (6 bases). V dropped 4 bases and J dropped 3 bases, with 14 bases sitting between them. The CDR3 totals 14 residues. Germline V gives CDR1 SQVTM, CDR2 ANQGSEA. The CDR3 region is CSVAVGSPTDTQYF. In nucleotides, the CDR3 is TGCAGCGTTGCCGTCGGGAGCCCAACAGATACGCAGTATTTT.

This rearrangement joins TRBV21-1 to TRBJ1-6; the D call in the table, TRBD1, was not verified against the DNA. TRBV21-1 represents a pseudogene. The length of the CDR3 is 15 residues. CDR3 coding DNA: TGTGCCAGCAGCACGACTACAGGGAGCAATTCACCCCTCCACTTT. Protein: CASSTTTGSNSPLHF.

The chain links TRBV6-5 to TRBJ2-3, with 9 bases that match TRBD2. Germline V gene lookup returns CDR1 MNHEY and CDR2 SVGAGI. The CDR3 runs 14 residues. J lost 4 bases, V lost 7 bases, and 6 bases had no gene match. This CDR3 reads CASKGAGGADTQYF. The CDR3 nucleotides read TGTGCCAGCAAGGGAGCGGGAGGCGCAGATACGCAGTATTTT.

This chain's CDR3 is CASSGRLNTEAFF. CDR3 DNA: TGTGCCAGCAGTGGGAGGTTGAACACTGAAGCTTTCTTT. J is TRBJ1-1 and V is TRBV27; D remains unclear. Deletions cut 5 bases from V and 0 bases from J, with 7 bases between. The CDR3 runs 13 residues. CDR1 is MNHEY and CDR2 is SMNVEV in the germline V gene (reference sequence).

The chain is built from TRBV7-8 and TRBJ2-3; 8 nucleotides line up with TRBD1. V lost 4 bases and J lost 4; bases outside the gene matches: 4. The germline V gene has CDR1 SGHVS and CDR2 FQNEAQ. The CDR3 sequence is 14 residues long. CDR3 residues: CASSSDRAPDTQYF. For the CDR3, the DNA is TGTGCCAGCAGCTCGGACAGGGCTCCAGATACGCAGTATTTT.

The CDR3 coding sequence is TGTGCCAGCAGTGGGACAGTGGAACGAGATTACGAGCAGTACTTC. Protein product: CASSGTVERDYEQYF. This chain connects TRBV28 to TRBJ2-7; 7 bases line up with TRBD1. V shed 5 bases and J 4 bases; nucleotides not matched to a gene: 11. This CDR3 spans 15 amino acids. Germline CDR1 and CDR2: MDHEN and SYDVKM.

This chain links TRBV7-2 with TRBJ2-7; a possible D gene is TRBD1 (5 bases). V lost 4 bases to trimming and J lost 2 bases, with 12 bases between them. The CDR3 is 14 residues long. CDR1 is SGHTA, CDR2 FQGNSA, per germline. The DNA of the CDR3 is TGTGCCAGCAGCTCCAGTCAGGGTGCCTACGAGCAGTACTTC. It is translated as CASSSSQGAYEQYF. Complete variable domain (other parts from reference TRBV7-2 and TRBJ2-7): GAGVSQSPSNKVTEKGKDVELRCDPISGHTALYWYRQSLGQGLEFLIYFQGNSAPDKSGLPSDRFSAERTGGSVSTLTIQRTQQEDSAVYLCASSSSQGAYEQYFGPGTRLTVT.

The V gene is TRBV10-3, the J gene TRBJ2-1, with 7 positions matching TRBD1. The CDR3 loop spans 14 amino acids. Germline assignment: CDR1 ENHRY and CDR2 SYGVKD. Losses at the gene ends were 6 bases for V and 9 bases for J; bases not matched to a gene: 11. The CDR3 loop reads CAIRTGQGGSEQFF. For the CDR3, the DNA is TGTGCCATCAGGACAGGGCAAGGGGGCAGTGAGCAGTTCTTC.

The rearrangement joins TRBV5-5 to TRBJ1-1; D unresolved. Germline loops: CDR1 SGHKS, CDR2 YYEKEE (reference sequence). The CDR3 consists of 14 residues. V was shortened by 0 bases and J by 6 bases, with 12 bases between the two germline ends. The CDR3 spells CASSLAFSSAEAFF. The CDR3 DNA is TGTGCCAGCAGCTTGGCGTTCAGTTCTGCTGAAGCTTTCTTT.

This rearrangement joins TRBV6-6 to TRBJ2-4; 11 bases fit TRBD1. J lost 3 bases, V lost 7 bases, and 8 bases had no gene match. Germline-derived CDR1 and CDR2 are MNHNY and SVGAGI (reference sequence). The CDR3 is 16 residues long. CDR3 protein: CASKAEGQGDKNIQYF. Here the CDR3 DNA reads TGTGCCAGCAAGGCGGAGGGACAGGGGGACAAAAACATTCAGTACTTC.

The chain has TRBV6-4 and TRBJ2-2; D unresolved. This CDR3 has 14 amino acids. V dropped 1 base and J dropped 0 bases, with 3 bases sitting between them. Germline lookup yields CDR1 MRHNA and CDR2 SNTAGT. This chain's CDR3 is CASSDLANTGELFF. CDR3 DNA sequence: TGTGCCAGCAGTGACTTAGCGAACACCGGGGAGCTGTTTTTT.

The chain recombines TRBV12-5 with TRBJ2-2, with 7 bases fitting TRBD1. J was trimmed by 8 bases and V by 7 bases; bases with no gene match: 10. CDR3 length: 14 residues. Germline-derived CDR1 and CDR2 are LGHNT and FRNRAP. Here the CDR3 reads CASVGGRGVGELFF. CDR3 DNA sequence: TGTGCTAGTGTAGGGGGCCGGGGCGTTGGGGAGCTGTTTTTT.

A few counts support this clone. The chain combines TRBV5-1 with TRBJ1-1, with 7 bases fitting TRBD1. V shed 4 bases and J 10 bases; nucleotides not matched to a gene: 7. The germline V gene encodes CDR1 SGHRS and CDR2 YFSETQ. The CDR3 totals 12 residues. The CDR3 sequence: CASSDGQVGAFF. The CDR3, as DNA: TGCGCCAGCAGCGATGGACAGGTTGGAGCTTTCTTT. Variable domain in full (rest from reference TRBV5-1 and TRBJ1-1): KAGVTQTPRYLIKTRGQQVTLSCSPISGHRSVSWYQQTPGQGLQFLFEYFSETQRNKGNFPGRFSGRQFSNSRSEMNVSTLELGDSALYLCASSDGQVGAFFGQGTRLTVV.

In DNA, the CDR3 is TGTGCCAGCAGTTACGGAGCGGGAGGCGCCTACGAGCAGTACTTC. Protein product: CASSYGAGGAYEQYF. The V call is TRBV6-2 or TRBV6-3, the J call TRBJ2-7, with 9 bases matching TRBD2. The CDR3 runs to 15 residues. J was trimmed by 2 bases and V by 2 bases; bases with no gene match: 4. The germline V gene has CDR1 MNHEY and CDR2 SVGEGT.

This clone was detected only a few times. The chain uses TRBV7-2 and TRBJ2-2; 7 bases are shared with TRBD2. Germline trimming cut 4 bases from V and 4 bases from J; bases unmatched to any gene: 12. Germline CDR1 SGHTA, CDR2 FQGNSA. The CDR3 is 17 amino acids. CDR3 in DNA: TGTGCCAGCAGCTCCCGAATGGGAGGGATGGGCACCGGGGAGCTGTTTTTT. Residues: CASSSRMGGMGTGELFF. The variable domain in full, completed from reference TRBV7-2 and TRBJ2-2, reads GAGVSQSPSNKVTEKGKDVELRCDPISGHTALYWYRQSLGQGLEFLIYFQGNSAPDKSGLPSDRFSAERTGGSVSTLTIQRTQQEDSAVYLCASSSRMGGMGTGELFFGEGSRLTVL.

V is TRBV10-3 and J is TRBJ2-1; TRBD2 agrees at 8 bases. The CDR3 extends over 12 amino acids. J gave up 4 bases and V 7 bases, and 0 bases lay outside the gene matches. Germline values: CDR1 ENHRY, CDR2 SYGVKD. CDR3 sequence reads: CAITGGYNEQFF. In nucleotides, the CDR3 is TGTGCCATCACGGGAGGGTACAATGAGCAGTTCTTC.

J is TRBJ1-1 and V is TRBV7-9, with D unclear. Germline loops: CDR1 SEHNR, CDR2 FQNEAQ (reference sequence). CDR3 length: 11 residues. V lost 10 bases and J 2 bases, leaving 8 bases between the germline ends. In nucleotides, the CDR3 is TGTGCCACCAGACTTAACACTGAAGCTTTCTTT. Its translation: CATRLNTEAFF.

This chain uses TRBV2 with TRBJ2-3; TRBD1 matches at 8 bases. The CDR3 consists of 14 residues. V was clipped by 5 bases and J by 6 bases; unmatched bases: 7. Germline V gene sequence: CDR1 SNHLY, CDR2 FYNNEI. The CDR3: CASSRQGASDTQYF. Written as DNA, the CDR3 is TGTGCCAGCAGTAGGCAGGGGGCTTCTGATACGCAGTATTTT.

The genes are TRBV5-5 and TRBJ1-3; TRBD1 matches at 8 bases. The V gene's germline CDR1 is SGHKS and CDR2 YYEKEE (reference sequence). The CDR3 loop spans 15 amino acids. V shed 4 bases and J 3 bases; nucleotides not matched to a gene: 6. The chain's CDR3 is CASSATGVVGNTIYF. CDR3 DNA: TGTGCCAGCAGCGCGACAGGGGTTGTTGGAAACACCATATATTTT.